Shown below are 17 T cell receptor beta chains from a single sample sequenced in a study of blood T cells in healthy people across ages. A second PCR of roughly 7 to 11 cycles used a sample-barcoded 5' primer and a J-beta primer mix. TCRdb re-called the 5' RACE reads through MiXCR, storing one row per CDR3 protein. The sample records approximately 1.5 million distinct CDR3 sequences, 34% being singletons. Sequenced input: blood. Receptors originate from a woman aged 25 to 45 in good health.

This clonotype was seen a few times. V gene TRBV7-9 combines with J gene TRBJ1-2; D call uncertain. V was pared by 3 bases and J by 6 bases, with 17 bases between. Germline values: CDR1 SEHNR, CDR2 FQNEAQ (reference sequence). The CDR3 totals 15 residues. The CDR3 region is CASSLEGIRGHGYTF. CDR3 nucleotides: TGTGCCAGCAGCTTGGAGGGAATCCGAGGCCATGGCTACACCTTC.

This clonotype was seen at least ten times. The chain recombines TRBV7-9 with TRBJ2-7; D may correspond to TRBD1 or TRBD2 (5 bases each). The germline V gene has CDR1 SEHNR and CDR2 FQNEAQ (reference sequence). With 5 bases removed from V and 6 bases from J, the gap between germline ends came to 14 bases. The CDR3 has 13 residues. In DNA form, the CDR3 reads TGTGCCAGCAGCCCAACTGGGGGAACCGAGCAGTACTTC. The encoded protein is CASSPTGGTEQYF. Looking up the rest from reference TRBV7-9 and TRBJ2-7 gives the full variable domain: DTGVSQNPRHKITKRGQNVTFRCDPISEHNRLYWYRQTLGQGPEFLTYFQNEAQLEKSRLLSDRFSAERPKGSFSTLEIQRTEQGDSAMYLCASSPTGGTEQYFGPGTRLTVT.

This clonotype appeared a few times. This chain uses TRBV7-9 with TRBJ2-5; 7 positions agree with TRBD1. The J call may be faulty, since TRBJ2-7 better matches the DNA end. Per germline, CDR1 SEHNR and CDR2 FQNEAQ (reference sequence). CDR3 length: 14 amino acids. This CDR3 reads CASETGDLGYEQYF. For the CDR3, the DNA is TGTGCCAGCGAAACAGGGGACCTCGGCTACGAGCAGTACTTC.

This clonotype was recorded only once. The rearrangement joins TRBV7-2 to TRBJ2-4; 8 nucleotides match TRBD1. The J call could be wrong; TRBJ2-7 is a better fit for the DNA end. Germline-derived CDR1 and CDR2 are SGHTA and FQGNSA. The CDR3 is 16 amino acids. The CDR3 loop reads CASSLRGQGPSYEQYF. The CDR3 DNA follows: TGTGCCAGCAGCTTACGCGGACAGGGCCCCTCCTACGAGCAGTACTTC.

This clonotype was seen only a few times. The chain combines TRBV10-3 with TRBJ1-2; D remains unclear. The V end was cut by 0 bases, the J end by 5 bases, with 7 bases between. Germline CDR1 and CDR2: ENHRY and SYGVKD. The CDR3 extends over 13 amino acids. Written as DNA, the CDR3 is TGTGCCATCAGTGAGTCAGATAGTTATGGCTACACCTTC. This translates into CAISESDSYGYTF.

In this sample, this clonotype turned up many times. This chain connects TRBV5-1 to TRBJ2-3; a possible D gene is TRBD2 (5 bases). V lost 2 bases and J lost 3, with 10 bases in between. Germline V gene sequence: CDR1 SGHRS, CDR2 YFSETQ. This CDR3 is built from 14 residues. The CDR3 is CASSLAERTDTQYF. CDR3 DNA: TGCGCCAGCAGCTTAGCGGAACGAACAGATACGCAGTATTTT.

The V call is TRBV28, the J call TRBJ1-5; D perhaps matches TRBD1 (6 bases). V lost 7 bases and J 0 bases, leaving 25 bases between the germline ends. The CDR3 contains 19 residues. Germline V lookup: CDR1 MDHEN, CDR2 SYDVKM. The CDR3 protein is CASKPYTLSGTYSNQPQHF. In nucleotides, the CDR3 is TGTGCCAGCAAACCCTACACCCTGTCGGGGACATATAGCAATCAGCCCCAGCATTTT. The complete variable domain, with remaining parts taken from reference TRBV28 and TRBJ1-5, reads DVKVTQSSRYLVKRTGEKVFLECVQDMDHENMFWYRQDPGLGLRLIYFSYDVKMKEKGDIPEGYSVSREKKERFSLILESASTNQTSMYLCASKPYTLSGTYSNQPQHFGDGTRLSIL.

The chain employs TRBV7-9 and TRBJ2-1; D might be TRBD1 or TRBD2, each matching 5 bases. The germline CDR1 and CDR2 sequences are SEHNR and FQNEAQ (reference sequence). Trimming left V 5 bases short and J 3 bases short, with 14 bases between. CDR3 length: 15 amino acids. CDR3 DNA: TGTGCCAGCAGCCCTCCAGAGGGGTACTACAATGAGCAGTTCTTC. Translating it yields CASSPPEGYYNEQFF.

A word on this clonotype: At one end the junction does not follow the germline gene, possibly because of a read error. Here the CDR3 DNA reads TGTGCCCCCAGCAGAAACAGAGGGGTCCCCTACGAGCAGTACTTC. Encoded protein: CAPSRNRGVPYEQYF. The genes are TRBV15 and TRBJ2-7, with D perhaps matching TRBD1 or TRBD2 (5 bases each). This CDR3 spans 15 amino acids. Looked up from germline, CDR1 is LNHNV and CDR2 is YYDKDF (reference sequence).

This chain's CDR3 is CSAAQPLGLYEQFF. The CDR3 nucleotides are TGCAGTGCAGCACAGCCTCTGGGGCTCTATGAGCAGTTCTTC. The chain couples TRBV20-1 to TRBJ2-1, with D perhaps TRBD1 (5 bases). Deletions cut 6 bases from V and 8 bases from J, with 20 bases between. Germline assignment: CDR1 DFQATT and CDR2 SNEGSKA (reference sequence). This CDR3 has 14 amino acids.

CDR3: CASSYGTGILYSYNEQFF. The CDR3 DNA is TGTGCCAGCAGTTACGGGACAGGGATCCTCTACTCCTACAATGAGCAGTTCTTC. The genes are TRBV12-3 or TRBV12-4 and TRBJ2-1; TRBD1 agrees at 9 bases. CDR3 length: 18 amino acids. Losses at the gene ends were 4 bases for V and 0 bases for J; bases not matched to a gene: 10.

In this sample, this clonotype turned up a few times. V usage is TRBV20-1 and J usage is TRBJ2-7, with D perhaps matching TRBD2 (6 bases). There are 11 residues in the CDR3. Trimming shortened V by 3 bases and J by 6 bases, and 9 bases separated the two germline ends. Germline CDR1 and CDR2: DFQATT and SNEGSKA (reference sequence). CDR3 sequence: CSASPGGEQYF. The CDR3 DNA follows: TGCAGTGCTAGCCCCGGGGGCGAGCAGTACTTC.

The rearrangement uses TRBV20-1 and TRBJ1-5, with D unresolved. The germline V gene encodes CDR1 DFQATT and CDR2 SNEGSKA (reference sequence). This CDR3 contains 14 residues. V lost 5 bases, J lost 2 bases, and 13 bases lay in between. The DNA for the CDR3 is TGCAGTGCTCGACAAAACAGAGGCAATCAGCCCCAGCATTTT. Protein: CSARQNRGNQPQHF.

The genes are TRBV5-1 and TRBJ2-6; 9 bases match TRBD1. V was pared by 2 bases and J by 2 bases, with 17 bases of the junction left unmatched. This CDR3 is built from 21 residues. Germline values: CDR1 SGHRS, CDR2 YFSETQ. DNA of the CDR3: TGCGCCAGCAGCTTATATACCTCCCGGACAGGGGCACTTCCTGGGGCCAACGTCCTGACTTTC. It yields the protein CASSLYTSRTGALPGANVLTF.

The V call is TRBV21-1, the J call TRBJ2-5. TRBV21-1 is a listed pseudogene. The CDR3 is made up of 13 amino acids. The CDR3 protein is CASSKSDLMTQYF. CDR3 DNA: TGTGCCAGCAGCAAATCGGACCTGATGACCCAGTACTTC.

This chain joins TRBV6-1 and TRBJ2-7; D tentatively reads TRBD1 or TRBD2 (5 bases each). The V gene lost 7 bases and the J gene lost 6 bases, with 10 bases spanning the gap. CDR3 length equals 11 residues. Germline CDR1 MNHNS, CDR2 SASEGT. In DNA, the CDR3 is TGTGCCAGCAACACTAGGGGCGAGCAGTACTTC. It codes for CASNTRGEQYF.

This clonotype was seen a handful of times. The chain has TRBV3-1 and TRBJ2-7, with TRBD2 matching 10 bases. The length of the CDR3 is 15 residues. V trimming: 7 bases; J trimming: 4 bases; junction bases outside the gene matches: 10. The germline CDR1 and CDR2 sequences are LGHDT and YNNKEL (reference sequence). Written as DNA, the CDR3 is TGTGCCAGCAAAAGTAGCGGGGGGACCCAATACGAGCAGTACTTC. Its translation is CASKSSGGTQYEQYF.